This TCR beta chain was retrieved from a study of prognosis after radiotherapy for stage I lung cancer. Looked up from germline, CDR1 is SGHDT and CDR2 is YYEEEE. The J segment lost 6 bases and the V segment lost 0 bases, leaving 10 bases of the junction unmatched. This CDR3 is built from 16 residues. The study amplified the TCR beta CDR3 region from genomic DNA. This amplification was carried out by two rounds of multiplex PCR. Specific primers for each TRBV and TRBJ gene were what first-round PCR used. With universal primers, the second PCR round was performed. MiXCR was run by TCRdb on the multiplex PCR reads, yielding one entry per CDR3 protein. The sample has roughly 14,000 distinct CDR3 sequences; about 57% are singletons. This clonotype was counted ten times or more.

The source material was PBMCs, sampled before or after stereotactic body radiation therapy (not recorded which). The TCR comes from a donor aged 50 or older with non-small cell lung cancer. This chain links TRBV5-6 with TRBJ2-3; 7 bases are a match to TRBD2. CDR3 loop: CASSLETGGRADTQYF. In DNA form, the CDR3 reads TGTGCCAGCAGCTTGGAAACGGGAGGCCGGGCGGATACGCAGTATTTT.